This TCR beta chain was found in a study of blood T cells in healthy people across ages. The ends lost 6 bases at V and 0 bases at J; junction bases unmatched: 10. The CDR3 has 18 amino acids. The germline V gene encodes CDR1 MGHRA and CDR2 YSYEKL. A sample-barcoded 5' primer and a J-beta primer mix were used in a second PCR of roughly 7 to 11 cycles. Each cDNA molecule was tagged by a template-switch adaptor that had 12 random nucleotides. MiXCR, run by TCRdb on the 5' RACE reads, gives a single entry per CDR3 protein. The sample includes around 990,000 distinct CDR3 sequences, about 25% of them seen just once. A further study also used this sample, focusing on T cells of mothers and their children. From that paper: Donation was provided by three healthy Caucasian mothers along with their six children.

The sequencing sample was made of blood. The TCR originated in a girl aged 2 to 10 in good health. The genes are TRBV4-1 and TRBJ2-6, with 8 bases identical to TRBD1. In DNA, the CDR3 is TGCGCCAGCAGAGAGGGACAGGCCATTGGCTCTGGGGCCAACGTCCTGACTTTC. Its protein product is CASREGQAIGSGANVLTF.